One sample yielded the 32 T cell receptor beta chains listed below, sequenced in a study of blood T cell repertoires in COVID-19. Method: immunoSEQ multiplex PCR; TCRdb's copy keeps in-frame clones and lacks some. The sample carries 140,000 to 150,000 clones, more than 75% recorded once. The sample was peripheral blood. Source of these receptors: a woman aged 45-59 years with active or convalescent COVID-19.

The J gene is TRBJ2-7, the V gene TRBV13; 9 bases align to TRBD1. Germline V gives CDR1 PRHDT, CDR2 FYEKMQ (reference sequence). The trim removed 1 base at V and 2 bases at J, leaving 3 bases unmatched. The CDR3 consists of 15 residues. CDR3 sequence: CASSLDGQGTYEQYF. The DNA of the CDR3 is TGTGCCAGCAGCTTAGATGGACAGGGGACCTACGAGCAGTACTTC.

The chain is built from TRBV30 and TRBJ1-2; D unclear. The CDR3 totals 13 residues. V was pared by 0 bases and J by 2 bases, with 7 bases between. Germline CDR1 and CDR2: GTSNPN and SVGIG (reference sequence). CDR3 DNA: TGTGCCTGGAGTGTTACAGACAACTATGGCTACACCTTC. Translating gives CAWSVTDNYGYTF.

The rearrangement uses TRBV18 and TRBJ1-2; 10 bases line up with TRBD1. Germline CDR1 and CDR2: KGHSH and LQKENI. The V gene end was trimmed by 3 bases and the J gene end by 4 bases; junction bases not matched to a gene: 5. The CDR3 runs to 15 residues. CDR3 sequence (DNA): TGTGCCAGCTCACCGACAGGGGGCGCGTTCTATGGCTACACCTTC. This codes for CASSPTGGAFYGYTF.

This clone was picked up many times. The CDR3 region is CASSIADKSGYGYTF. DNA of the CDR3: TGTGCCAGTAGTATAGCAGATAAGTCGGGCTATGGCTACACCTTC. The chain combines TRBV19 with TRBJ1-2, with D uncertain. The CDR3 covers 15 residues. Germline-derived CDR1 and CDR2 are LNHDA and SQIVND (reference sequence). Trimming pared 1 base from V and 4 bases from J, leaving 13 bases between.

This clone is a singleton in its sample. The chain is built from TRBV2 and TRBJ2-2; D is possibly TRBD1 (6 bases). Trimming took off 7 bases at V and 3 bases at J, with 12 bases between the two ends. CDR1 SNHLY and CDR2 FYNNEI come from the germline V gene. This CDR3 is built from 14 residues. CDR3 protein: CASTLQGYTGELFF. CDR3 in DNA: TGTGCCAGCACCCTACAGGGTTACACCGGGGAGCTGTTTTTT.

The rearrangement joins TRBV9 to TRBJ2-1; 9 bases line up with TRBD2. Germline assignment: CDR1 SGDLS and CDR2 YYNGEE. This CDR3 spans 16 amino acids. The trim removed 1 base at V and 0 bases at J, leaving 2 bases unmatched. The CDR3 is CASSVFSGSSYNEQFF. CDR3 bases: TGTGCCAGCAGCGTATTTAGCGGGAGCTCCTACAATGAGCAGTTCTTC. The entire variable domain, with the rest obtained from reference TRBV9 and TRBJ2-1, is as follows: DSGVTQTPKHLITATGQRVTLRCSPRSGDLSVYWYQQSLDQGLQFLIQYYNGEERAKGNILERFSAQQFPDLHSELNLSSLELGDSALYFCASSVFSGSSYNEQFFGPGTRLTVL.

This clone was seen a single time. The chain carries TRBV30 and TRBJ1-6; 8 bases align to TRBD1. Germline-derived CDR1 and CDR2 are GTSNPN and SVGIG (reference sequence). This CDR3 is 18 amino acids long. Trimming at V came to 6 bases and at J to 4 bases, leaving 17 bases not matched to a gene. The CDR3 bases are TGTGCCTGCAACCGGGACAGGCCAACTATGGATTATAATTCACCCCTCCACTTT. Its translation: CACNRDRPTMDYNSPLHF.

The chain recombines TRBV7-3 with TRBJ2-1, with 8 nucleotides matching TRBD1. The trim removed 2 bases at V and 0 bases at J, leaving 0 bases unmatched. The CDR3 extends over 15 amino acids. Germline V gene sequence: CDR1 SGHTA, CDR2 FQGTGA. DNA of the CDR3: TGTGCCAGCAGCTTAGGACAGGGCTCCTACAATGAGCAGTTCTTC. Amino acids: CASSLGQGSYNEQFF.

This sequence joins TRBV2 and TRBJ2-3; unclear D gene. The V gene lost 2 bases and the J gene lost 2 bases, with 14 bases spanning the gap. Germline V gene sequence: CDR1 SNHLY, CDR2 FYNNEI. This CDR3 is built from 16 residues. The CDR3 is CASSEHMGEYTDTQYF. CDR3 nucleotide sequence: TGTGCCAGCAGTGAACATATGGGCGAGTACACAGATACGCAGTATTTT.

The chain links TRBV5-1 to TRBJ2-2; 9 bases are shared with TRBD2. There are 15 residues in the CDR3. V dropped 3 bases and J dropped 5; count of bases not matched to a gene: 5. The germline gives CDR1 SGHRS, CDR2 YFSETQ. The CDR3 DNA sequence: TGCGCCAGCAGCTCTCCGGGACTAGCAACCGGGGAGCTGTTTTTT. Amino acid sequence: CASSSPGLATGELFF.

The chain combines TRBV7-9 with TRBJ2-1; 7 nucleotides agree with TRBD2. CDR3 length: 12 amino acids. In germline, CDR1 is SEHNR, CDR2 FQNEAQ (reference sequence). V trimming: 4 bases; J trimming: 6 bases; junction bases outside the gene matches: 0. The CDR3 region is CASSWTSNEQFF. DNA for the CDR3: TGTGCCAGCAGCTGGACTAGCAATGAGCAGTTCTTC.

This clone has at least ten counts. The chain has TRBV6-2 or TRBV6-3 and TRBJ1-1; D possibly corresponds to TRBD1 (5 bases). V lost 5 bases to trimming and J lost 11 bases, with 21 bases between them. The CDR3 totals 14 residues. The germline V gene has CDR1 MNHEY and CDR2 SVGEGT. CDR3 amino acids: CASSRRTPIGSAFF. The CDR3 coding sequence is TGTGCCAGCAGTCGCCGGACACCCATTGGCTCGGCTTTCTTT.

This chain connects TRBV4-3 to TRBJ1-6; a weak D match, TRBD1 (6 bases). V gave up 2 bases and J gave up 9 bases, with 17 bases separating them. The CDR3 is made up of 16 amino acids. Germline V CDR1 and CDR2: LGHNA, YSLEER. The CDR3 region has the DNA TGCGCCAGCAGCCAAATTTACGGGGGGCTGGCTTCACCCCTCCACTTT. This sequence encodes CASSQIYGGLASPLHF.

The chain uses TRBV30 and TRBJ2-2; D is possibly TRBD1 (5 bases). V was shortened by 5 bases and J by 4 bases, with 11 bases between the two germline ends. The CDR3 is made up of 13 amino acids. From germline, CDR1 is GTSNPN and CDR2 SVGIG (reference sequence). The CDR3 nucleotides read TGTGCCTGGGGGCAGGGTGGCACCGGGGAGCTGTTTTTT. This encodes CAWGQGGTGELFF.

This chain connects TRBV18 to TRBJ2-1; 9 positions match TRBD2. The CDR3 runs to 17 residues. The V segment lost 0 bases and the J segment 6 bases; nucleotides outside the gene matches: 9. Germline lookup yields CDR1 KGHSH and CDR2 LQKENI. CDR3 coding DNA: TGTGCCAGCTCACCACCGTCTGCGGGGGGGCGTGGCAATGAGCAGTTCTTC. It encodes CASSPPSAGGRGNEQFF.

The chain joins TRBV7-9 to TRBJ1-5, with TRBD1 identical over 9 bases. The CDR3 runs to 15 residues. Germline V gives CDR1 SEHNR, CDR2 FQNEAQ (reference sequence). J gave up 6 bases and V 4 bases, and 7 bases lay outside the gene matches. The CDR3 nucleotides read TGTGCCAGCAGCTCGCAAGGGACAGGGAGTCAGCCCCAGCATTTT. This codes for CASSSQGTGSQPQHF. Looking up the rest from reference TRBV7-9 and TRBJ1-5 gives the full variable domain: DTGVSQNPRHKITKRGQNVTFRCDPISEHNRLYWYRQTLGQGPEFLTYFQNEAQLEKSRLLSDRFSAERPKGSFSTLEIQRTEQGDSAMYLCASSSQGTGSQPQHFGDGTRLSIL.

This chain links TRBV5-4 with TRBJ1-1; a weak D match, TRBD1 (6 bases). This CDR3 is built from 13 residues. CDR1 and CDR2 (germline): SGHNT, YYREEE (reference sequence). Trimming stripped 0 bases from V and 10 bases from J, with 13 bases between. For the CDR3, the DNA is TGTGCCAGCAGCTTGGAGACAGGAAGAGGAGCTTTCTTT. Amino acid sequence: CASSLETGRGAFF. The full variable domain, rest sourced from reference TRBV5-4 and TRBJ1-1, is ETGVTQSPTHLIKTRGQQVTLRCSSQSGHNTVSWYQQALGQGPQFIFQYYREEENGRGNFPPRFSGLQFPNYSSELNVNALELDDSALYLCASSLETGRGAFFGQGTRLTVV.

The V call is TRBV24-1, the J call TRBJ1-1; perhaps TRBD1 as D (5 bases). The V end lost 4 bases, the J end lost 4 bases, and 24 bases lay between the germline ends. Germline CDR1 is KGHDR and CDR2 is SFDVKD. CDR3 length: 18 residues. The chain's CDR3 is CATSERDSPRPLGTEAFF. The CDR3 DNA follows: TGTGCCACCAGTGAACGGGACTCCCCACGCCCTCTTGGCACTGAAGCTTTCTTT.

The chain has TRBV9 and TRBJ1-2; the D gene is possibly TRBD1 (5 bases). CDR1 is SGDLS and CDR2 is YYNGEE in the germline V gene. CDR3 length: 14 residues. V was clipped by 0 bases and J by 4 bases, with 10 bases between them. DNA of the CDR3: TGTGCCAGCAGCGTAGATGCGACAGTCTATGGCTACACCTTC. Protein sequence: CASSVDATVYGYTF.

The chain is built from TRBV24-1 and TRBJ2-1, with 10 bases matching TRBD2. The CDR3 is 16 residues long. V trimming: 1 base; J trimming: 3 bases; junction bases outside the gene matches: 2. Per germline, CDR1 KGHDR and CDR2 SFDVKD. CDR3 bases: TGTGCCACCAGTGATTTCACTAGCGGGAACTACAATGAGCAGTTCTTC. It is translated as CATSDFTSGNYNEQFF.

J is TRBJ2-5 and V is TRBV3-1 (or the pseudogene TRBV3-2), with TRBD1 matching over 7 bases. Germline loops: CDR1 LGHDT, CDR2 YNNKEL (reference sequence). The CDR3 length is 13 residues. With 4 bases clipped from V and 5 bases from J, the junction kept 4 bases outside the gene matches. The CDR3 region is CASSRQGSETQYF. In nucleotides, the CDR3 is TGTGCCAGCAGCCGACAGGGATCGGAGACCCAGTACTTC.

In its sample, this clone was seen a few times. The genes are TRBV2 and TRBJ1-1; TRBD1 matches 12 bases. V lost 6 bases, J lost 6 bases, and 8 bases stayed unmatched. This CDR3 comprises 15 residues. Germline V gene sequence: CDR1 SNHLY, CDR2 FYNNEI. The CDR3 coding sequence is TGTGCCAGCAGAGAGGGACAGGGGGCGAGGGCTGAAGCTTTCTTT. This codes for CASREGQGARAEAFF.

The chain uses TRBV28 and TRBJ1-5, with D uncertain. Germline loops: CDR1 MDHEN, CDR2 SYDVKM. Trimming removed 4 bases from V and 6 bases from J, with 16 bases in between. This CDR3 contains 15 residues. This CDR3 is CASSSLPSRSQPQHF. The CDR3 DNA sequence: TGTGCCAGCAGTTCCTTACCGTCGAGAAGTCAGCCCCAGCATTTT.

CDR3 loop: CASSPTYRGTYEQYF. CDR3 nucleotide sequence: TGTGCCAGCTCACCAACCTACAGGGGTACCTACGAGCAGTACTTC. V is TRBV18 and J is TRBJ2-7; 7 bases are a match to TRBD1. The CDR3 runs to 15 residues. Germline values: CDR1 KGHSH, CDR2 LQKENI. V was pared by 2 bases and J by 2 bases, with 6 bases of the junction left unmatched.

In its sample, this clone was seen once. The rearrangement joins TRBV28 to TRBJ1-2; tentatively, D is TRBD1 (5 bases). V was pared by 4 bases and J by 8 bases, with 11 bases between. The CDR3 is made up of 12 amino acids. Germline V CDR1 and CDR2: MDHEN, SYDVKM. The chain's CDR3 is CASSSGTGGYTF. CDR3 in DNA: TGTGCCAGCAGTTCAGGGACTGGGGGCTACACCTTC.

This sequence joins TRBV4-2 and TRBJ2-3; 7 nucleotides align to TRBD2. Germline V CDR1 and CDR2: LGHNA, YNFKEQ. The CDR3 extends over 16 amino acids. The V and J ends lost 6 bases and 5 bases, in that order; junction bases with no gene match: 14. CDR3 DNA sequence: TGTGCCAGCAGGGAGACCGGGACTTCGGGGGGAGATACGCAGTATTTT. Translated, it gives CASRETGTSGGDTQYF.

J is TRBJ2-1 and V is TRBV12-3 or TRBV12-4, with TRBD2 as a possible D gene (6 bases). This CDR3 has 12 amino acids. V lost 4 bases to trimming and J lost 7 bases, with 8 bases between them. CDR3 sequence reads: CASSWGENEQFF. CDR3 DNA sequence: TGTGCCAGCAGTTGGGGGGAGAATGAGCAGTTCTTC.

This chain joins TRBV7-2 and TRBJ2-3; TRBD2 matches 11 bases. Germline trimming cut 1 base from V and 2 bases from J; bases unmatched to any gene: 5. This CDR3 contains 17 residues. The V gene's germline CDR1 is SGHTA and CDR2 FQGNSA. CDR3 protein: CASSLGGLAVNTDTQYF. The CDR3 coding sequence is TGTGCCAGCAGCTTAGGGGGACTAGCGGTTAACACAGATACGCAGTATTTT. The full variable domain, rest sourced from reference TRBV7-2 and TRBJ2-3, is GAGVSQSPSNKVTEKGKDVELRCDPISGHTALYWYRQSLGQGLEFLIYFQGNSAPDKSGLPSDRFSAERTGGSVSTLTIQRTQQEDSAVYLCASSLGGLAVNTDTQYFGPGTRLTVL.

The rearrangement links TRBV11-2 to TRBJ2-7, with 8 bases lining up with TRBD1. This CDR3 has 13 amino acids. Trimming at V came to 1 base and at J to 6 bases, leaving 2 bases not matched to a gene. Per germline, CDR1 SGHAT and CDR2 FQNNGV. The CDR3 loop reads CASSLGTGFEQYF. CDR3 in DNA: TGTGCCAGCAGCTTAGGGACAGGGTTCGAGCAGTACTTC.

This clone was counted a single time. The V gene is TRBV7-2, the J gene TRBJ2-1, with 9 nucleotides matching TRBD2. CDR1 SGHTA and CDR2 FQGNSA come from the germline V gene. V dropped 6 bases and J dropped 3; count of bases not matched to a gene: 9. The CDR3 runs 16 residues. The CDR3 here is CASRIGSGRNYNEQFF. In DNA, the CDR3 is TGTGCCAGCAGAATAGGTAGCGGGAGAAACTACAATGAGCAGTTCTTC.

J is TRBJ2-7 and V is TRBV4-3; the D is unclear. Trimming removed 0 bases from V and 2 bases from J, with 17 bases in between. The V gene's germline CDR1 is LGHNA and CDR2 YSLEER. CDR3 length equals 17 residues. The CDR3 region has the DNA TGCGCCAGCAGCCAAGACCTGGCGGTGACTTCCACCTACGAGCAGTACTTC. Protein sequence: CASSQDLAVTSTYEQYF.

The chain couples TRBV6-5 to TRBJ2-3; 7 positions match TRBD2. This CDR3 is 16 amino acids long. V lost 4 bases and J lost 1; bases outside the gene matches: 8. The germline gives CDR1 MNHEY, CDR2 SVGAGI. The CDR3, as DNA: TGTGCCAGCAGTTCGGCCGCGGGAGCTGGCACAGATACGCAGTATTTT. Translation: CASSSAAGAGTDTQYF.